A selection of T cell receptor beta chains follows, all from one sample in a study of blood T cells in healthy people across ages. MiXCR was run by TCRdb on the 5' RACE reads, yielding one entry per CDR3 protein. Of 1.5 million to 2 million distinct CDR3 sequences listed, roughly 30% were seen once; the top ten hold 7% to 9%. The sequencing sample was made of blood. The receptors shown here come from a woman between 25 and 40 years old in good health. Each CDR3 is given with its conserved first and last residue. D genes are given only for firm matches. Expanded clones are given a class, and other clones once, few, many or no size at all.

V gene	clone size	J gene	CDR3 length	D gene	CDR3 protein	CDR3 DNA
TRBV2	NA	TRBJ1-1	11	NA	CASSEPSRAFF	TGTGCCAGCAGTGAACCAAGTAGAGCTTTCTTT
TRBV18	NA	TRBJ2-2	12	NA	CASSSTVQELFF	TGTGCCAGCTCATCGACTGTCCAGGAGCTGTTTTTT
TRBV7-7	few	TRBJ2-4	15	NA	CASSLGAGVGDIQYF	TGTGCCAGCAGCTTAGGCGCCGGCGTTGGGGACATTCAGTACTTC
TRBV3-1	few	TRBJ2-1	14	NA	CASSRGTSYNEQFF	TGTGCCAGCAGCCGGGGGACGTCCTACAATGAGCAGTTCTTC
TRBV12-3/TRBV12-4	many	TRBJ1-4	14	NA	CASSVVQGGEKLFF	TGTGCCAGCAGCGTCGTGCAGGGCGGAGAAAAACTGTTTTTT
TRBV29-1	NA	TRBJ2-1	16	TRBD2	CSVRPGLAEGYNEQFF	TGCAGCGTTCGCCCGGGACTAGCGGAAGGCTACAATGAGCAGTTCTTC
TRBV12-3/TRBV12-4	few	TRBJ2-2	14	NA	CASSSNMNTGELFF	TGTGCCAGCAGTTCTAACATGAACACCGGGGAGCTGTTTTTT
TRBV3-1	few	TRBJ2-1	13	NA	CASSQANREKQFF	TGTGCCAGCAGCCAAGCCAACAGGGAGAAGCAGTTCTTC
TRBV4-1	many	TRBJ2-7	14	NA	CASSQGSGNYEQYF	TGCGCCAGCAGCCAGGGGTCAGGGAACTACGAGCAGTACTTC
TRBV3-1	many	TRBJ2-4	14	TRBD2	CASRGLAGANIQYF	TGTGCCAGCAGGGGATTAGCGGGAGCAAACATTCAGTACTTC
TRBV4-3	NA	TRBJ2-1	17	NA	CASSHGRLASQGHEQFF	TGCGCCAGCAGCCATGGACGCCTAGCGTCCCAAGGTCATGAGCAGTTCTTC
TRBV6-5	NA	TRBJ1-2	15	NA	CASSYSRRGAYGYTF	TGTGCCAGCAGTTACTCGAGAAGAGGGGCTTATGGCTACACCTTC
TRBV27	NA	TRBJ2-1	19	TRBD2	CASSWTGLAGGSSYNEQFF	TGTGCCAGCAGCTGGACGGGACTAGCGGGGGGGAGCTCCTACAATGAGCAGTTCTTC
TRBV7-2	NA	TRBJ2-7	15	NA	CASSLWQGGRHEQYF	TGTGCCAGCAGCTTATGGCAGGGTGGTCGCCACGAGCAGTACTTC
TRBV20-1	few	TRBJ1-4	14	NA	CSARDLERGEKLFF	TGCAGTGCTAGAGATTTGGAACGGGGTGAAAAACTGTTTTTT
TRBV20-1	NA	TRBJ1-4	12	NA	CSAMKGVEKLFF	TGCAGTGCTATGAAGGGGGTTGAAAAACTGTTTTTT